This section outlines one T cell receptor beta chain sequence together with its context. The antigen is unknown. This sample was taken from a study of cytomegalovirus exposure and HLA in healthy donors. Study results and limitations: Rates of TCR association differed by HLA locus in a later analysis, with DRB1 highest and HLA-C lowest. Most TCRs appeared rarely, but some public TCRs recurred in many donors.

The V gene's germline CDR1 is LNHDA and CDR2 SQIVND (reference sequence). Trimming cost V 3 bases and J 5 bases; bases outside gene matches: 1. The CDR3 has 14 residues. With 60 Vbeta and 13 Jbeta primers, the PCR was carried out. The assay was immunoSEQ multiplex PCR, and TCRdb's table has in-frame clones only and misses some. The sample lists about 160,000 clones, over 75% occurring once. The origin of this receptor is a woman in her fifties or sixties in good health and CMV-seropositive. Input material: PBMCs. The rearrangement links TRBV19 to TRBJ2-3, with 11 bases aligning to TRBD2. In nucleotides, the CDR3 is TGTGCCAGTAGTATTGGACTAGCGGGAGATACGCAGTATTTT. The encoded protein is CASSIGLAGDTQYF.